This T cell receptor beta chain comes out of a study of vaccination effects on CD4 cells after COVID-19. Findings of the study overall: From healthy vaccinees, only 1 of 255 vaccine-induced clones also reacted to common cold coronaviruses.

This clone has only a few counts. Its antigen remains unidentified. Viral peptide pool expansion of antigen-specific CD4+ T cells preceded sequencing in the ViraFEST assay. Subsequent to a culture period of around 10 days, CD4+ T cells were isolated. Participants completed two doses of the BNT162b2 or mRNA-1273 vaccine. According to the study, vaccine recipients showed no prior SARS-CoV-2 infection and negative nucleocapsid antibodies. The authors exchanged half the medium for IL-2 medium on days 3 and 7. Libraries were prepared by immunoSEQ multiplex PCR; TCRdb keeps only in-frame clonotypes and omits some of them. The table shows some 24,000 clones, with around 74% occurring only once. This TCR was recovered from a human donor who received a COVID-19 vaccine. Sequences were derived from CD4+ T cells from PBMCs cultured with HCoV-NL63 spike peptides, sampled after COVID-19 vaccination.

CDR3 nucleotides: TGTGCCAGCAGCCAATCTGGCAGCGGGAGGAAAGGAACAGATACGCAGTATTTT. Amino acid sequence: CASSQSGSGRKGTDTQYF. The rearrangement uses TRBV16 and TRBJ2-3, with 9 bases fitting TRBD2. The CDR3 runs 18 residues. V was clipped by 0 bases and J by 3 bases; unmatched bases: 10. Germline V gene data show CDR1 as KGHSY and CDR2 as FQNENV.